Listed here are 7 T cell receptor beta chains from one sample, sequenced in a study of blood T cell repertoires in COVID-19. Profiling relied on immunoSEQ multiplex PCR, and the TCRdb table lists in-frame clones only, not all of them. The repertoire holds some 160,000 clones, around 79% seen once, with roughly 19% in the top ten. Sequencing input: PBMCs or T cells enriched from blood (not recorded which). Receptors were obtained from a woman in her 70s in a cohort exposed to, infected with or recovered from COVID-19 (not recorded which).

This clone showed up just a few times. CDR3 in DNA: TGTGCCAGCAGCCTGGGGGGTTTCGCAGGAAACACCATATATTTT. Residues: CASSLGGFAGNTIYF. The chain recombines TRBV6-5 with TRBJ1-3; maybe TRBD1 (5 bases). This CDR3 comprises 15 residues. Trimming removed 6 bases at V and 4 bases at J, with 16 bases between. CDR1 MNHEY and CDR2 SVGAGI come from the germline V gene.

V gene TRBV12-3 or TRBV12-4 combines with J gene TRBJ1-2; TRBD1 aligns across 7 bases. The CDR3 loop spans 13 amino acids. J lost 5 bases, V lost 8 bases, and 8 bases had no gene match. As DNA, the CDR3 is TGTGCCAGCTCCGCGACAGGGACGTATGGCTACACCTTC. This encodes CASSATGTYGYTF.

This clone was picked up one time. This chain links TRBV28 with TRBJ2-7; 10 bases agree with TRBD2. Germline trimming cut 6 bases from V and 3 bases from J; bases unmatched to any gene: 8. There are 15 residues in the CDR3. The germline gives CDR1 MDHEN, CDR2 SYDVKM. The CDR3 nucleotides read TGTGCCAGCAGATACGGACTAGCGGAACACTACGAGCAGTACTTC. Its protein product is CASRYGLAEHYEQYF.

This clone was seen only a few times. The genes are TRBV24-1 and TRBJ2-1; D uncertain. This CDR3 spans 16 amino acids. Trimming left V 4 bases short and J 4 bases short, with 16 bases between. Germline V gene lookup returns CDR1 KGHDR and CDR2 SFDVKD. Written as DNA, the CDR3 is TGTGCCACCAGTGACCCGCCCGCAGCCGGGTACAATGAGCAGTTCTTC. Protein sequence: CATSDPPAAGYNEQFF.

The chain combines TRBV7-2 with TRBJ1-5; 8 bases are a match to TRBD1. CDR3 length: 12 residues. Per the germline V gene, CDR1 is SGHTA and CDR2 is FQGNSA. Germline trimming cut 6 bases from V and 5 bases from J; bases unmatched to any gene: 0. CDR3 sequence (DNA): TGTGCCAGCAGACAGGGGGATCAGCCCCAGCATTTT. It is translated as CASRQGDQPQHF.

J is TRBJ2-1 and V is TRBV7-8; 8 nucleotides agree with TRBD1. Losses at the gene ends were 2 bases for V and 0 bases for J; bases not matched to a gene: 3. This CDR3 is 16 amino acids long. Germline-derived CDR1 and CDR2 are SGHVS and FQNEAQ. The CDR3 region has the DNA TGTGCCAGCAGCTTACGGGACAGGAGCTCCTACAATGAGCAGTTCTTC. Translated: CASSLRDRSSYNEQFF.

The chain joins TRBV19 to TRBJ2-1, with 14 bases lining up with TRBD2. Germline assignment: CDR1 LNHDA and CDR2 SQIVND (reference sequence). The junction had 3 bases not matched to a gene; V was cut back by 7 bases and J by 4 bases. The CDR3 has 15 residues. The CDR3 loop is CASTGLAGGYNEQFF. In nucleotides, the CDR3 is TGTGCCAGTACCGGACTAGCGGGAGGTTACAATGAGCAGTTCTTC. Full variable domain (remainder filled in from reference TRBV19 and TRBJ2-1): DGGITQSPKYLFRKEGQNVTLSCEQNLNHDAMYWYRQDPGQGLRLIYYSQIVNDFQKGDIAEGYSVSREKKESFPLTVTSAQKNPTAFYLCASTGLAGGYNEQFFGPGTRLTVL.